The clone carrying this TCR beta chain occurred a few times. As yet, its antigen is unknown. The data are from a study of cytotoxic CD8 clonotypes in ibrutinib-treated CLL. Study information: Partial response occurred in roughly 24 patients and complete response in 2; at median about 70 months, 14 remained remitted and some twelve progressed. After treatment lasting a median approximately 11 months, range 6 to 36, response samples were collected.

Target depth was 1 in 200,000 to 1 in 1 million T cells, about 10x per clonotype. Here immunoSEQ multiplex PCR was the method, and the copy in TCRdb shows in-frame clones only, minus some. In the table there are some 47,000 clones, 57% of which are singletons. General study findings and limits: Clonality rose at ibrutinib response, held steady in sustained remission, and fell toward baseline at progression.

The V end was cut by 5 bases, the J end by 9 bases, with 17 bases between. This CDR3 has 14 amino acids. Per the germline V gene, CDR1 is MNHNY and CDR2 is SVGAGI (reference sequence). V and J are TRBV6-6 and TRBJ2-1, with D possibly being TRBD1 (7 bases). Sequenced material: PBMCs, taken after 24 months of ibrutinib treatment. This clonotype was obtained from a human donor with chronic lymphocytic leukemia. Here the CDR3 reads CASSREQGTAEQFF. In nucleotides, the CDR3 is TGTGCCAGCAGTAGGGAACAGGGGACTGCTGAGCAGTTCTTC.